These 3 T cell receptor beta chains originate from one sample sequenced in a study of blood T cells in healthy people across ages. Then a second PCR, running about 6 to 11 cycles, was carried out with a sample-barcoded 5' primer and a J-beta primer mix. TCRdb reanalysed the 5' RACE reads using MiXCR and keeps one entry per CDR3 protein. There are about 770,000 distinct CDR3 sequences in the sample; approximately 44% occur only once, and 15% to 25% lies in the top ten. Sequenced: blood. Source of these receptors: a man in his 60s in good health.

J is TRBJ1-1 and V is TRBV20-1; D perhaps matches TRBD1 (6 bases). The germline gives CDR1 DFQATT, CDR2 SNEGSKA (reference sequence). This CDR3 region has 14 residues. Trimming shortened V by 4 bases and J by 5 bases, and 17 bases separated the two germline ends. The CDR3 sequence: CSAKKSGAFTEAFF. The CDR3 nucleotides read TGCAGTGCTAAAAAGTCAGGGGCTTTTACTGAAGCTTTCTTT.

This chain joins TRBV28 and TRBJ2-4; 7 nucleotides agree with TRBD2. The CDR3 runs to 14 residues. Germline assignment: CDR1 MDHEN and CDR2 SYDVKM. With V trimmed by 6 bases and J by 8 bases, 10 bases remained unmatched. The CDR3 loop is CASRKRGRGYIQYF. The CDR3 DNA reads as TGTGCCAGCAGGAAGCGGGGCCGGGGGTACATTCAGTACTTC.

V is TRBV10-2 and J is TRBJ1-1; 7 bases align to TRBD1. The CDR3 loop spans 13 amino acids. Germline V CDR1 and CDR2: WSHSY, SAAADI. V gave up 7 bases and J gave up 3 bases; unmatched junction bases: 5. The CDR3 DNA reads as TGCGCCAGCACCCTGGGACAGCACACTGAAGCTTTCTTT. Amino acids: CASTLGQHTEAFF.